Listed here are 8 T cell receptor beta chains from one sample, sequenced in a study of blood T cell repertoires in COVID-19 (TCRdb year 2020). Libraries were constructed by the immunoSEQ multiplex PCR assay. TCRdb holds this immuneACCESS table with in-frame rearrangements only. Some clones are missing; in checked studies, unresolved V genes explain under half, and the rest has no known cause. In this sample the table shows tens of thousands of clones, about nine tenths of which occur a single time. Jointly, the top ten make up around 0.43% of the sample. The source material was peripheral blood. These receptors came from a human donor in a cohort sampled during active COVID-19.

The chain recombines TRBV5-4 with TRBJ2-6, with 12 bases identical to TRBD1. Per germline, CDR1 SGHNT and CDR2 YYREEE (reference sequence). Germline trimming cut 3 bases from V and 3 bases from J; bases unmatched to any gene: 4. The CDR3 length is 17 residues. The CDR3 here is CASSSGQGAGGANVLTF. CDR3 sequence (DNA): TGTGCCAGCAGCTCGGGACAGGGGGCAGGTGGGGCCAACGTCCTGACTTTC.

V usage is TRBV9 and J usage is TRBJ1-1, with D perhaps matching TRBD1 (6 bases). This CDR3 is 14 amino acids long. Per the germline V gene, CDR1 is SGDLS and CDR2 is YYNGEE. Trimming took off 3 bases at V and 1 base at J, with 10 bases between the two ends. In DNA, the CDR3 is TGTGCCAGCAGCGAGGGACACCCGAACACTGAAGCTTTCTTT. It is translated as CASSEGHPNTEAFF.

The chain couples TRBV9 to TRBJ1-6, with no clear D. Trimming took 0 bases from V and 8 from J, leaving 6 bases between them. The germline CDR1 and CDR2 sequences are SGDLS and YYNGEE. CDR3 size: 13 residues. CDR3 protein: CASSVGSDSPLHF. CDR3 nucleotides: TGTGCCAGCAGCGTAGGCAGCGATTCACCCCTCCACTTT. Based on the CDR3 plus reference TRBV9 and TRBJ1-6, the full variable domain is DSGVTQTPKHLITATGQRVTLRCSPRSGDLSVYWYQQSLDQGLQFLIQYYNGEERAKGNILERFSAQQFPDLHSELNLSSLELGDSALYFCASSVGSDSPLHFGNGTRLTVT.

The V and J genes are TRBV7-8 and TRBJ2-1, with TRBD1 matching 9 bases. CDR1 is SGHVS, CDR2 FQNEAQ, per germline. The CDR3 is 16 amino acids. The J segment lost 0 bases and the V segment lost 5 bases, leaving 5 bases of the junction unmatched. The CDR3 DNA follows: TGTGCCAGCAGCAAGGGACAGGGCCGCTCCTACAATGAGCAGTTCTTC. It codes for CASSKGQGRSYNEQFF.

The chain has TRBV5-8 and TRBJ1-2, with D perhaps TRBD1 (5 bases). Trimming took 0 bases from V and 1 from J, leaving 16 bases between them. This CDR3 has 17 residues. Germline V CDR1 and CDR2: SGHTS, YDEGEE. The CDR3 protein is CASSLGTTGLYNYGYTF. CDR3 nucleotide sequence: TGTGCCAGCAGCTTGGGAACTACGGGACTGTATAACTATGGCTACACCTTC.

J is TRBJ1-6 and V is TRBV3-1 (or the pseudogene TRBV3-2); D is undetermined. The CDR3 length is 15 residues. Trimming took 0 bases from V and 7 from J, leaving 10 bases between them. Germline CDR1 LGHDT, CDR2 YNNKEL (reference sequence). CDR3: CASSQDVGGNSPLHF. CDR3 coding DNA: TGTGCCAGCAGCCAAGATGTTGGCGGCAATTCACCCCTCCACTTT.

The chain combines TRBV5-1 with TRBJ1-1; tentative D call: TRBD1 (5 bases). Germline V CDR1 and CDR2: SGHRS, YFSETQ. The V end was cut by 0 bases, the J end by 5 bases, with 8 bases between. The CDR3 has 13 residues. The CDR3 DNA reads TGCGCCAGCAGCTTGGAGGGGAATACTGAAGCTTTCTTT. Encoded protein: CASSLEGNTEAFF.

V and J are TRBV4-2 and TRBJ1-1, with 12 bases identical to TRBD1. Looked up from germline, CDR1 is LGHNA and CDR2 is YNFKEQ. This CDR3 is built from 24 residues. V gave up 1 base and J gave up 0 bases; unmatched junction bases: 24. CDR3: CASSQGGQGAIVTTHEIMNTEAFF. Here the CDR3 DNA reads TGTGCCAGCAGCCAAGGGGGACAGGGGGCCATCGTGACGACACATGAAATCATGAACACTGAAGCTTTCTTT.